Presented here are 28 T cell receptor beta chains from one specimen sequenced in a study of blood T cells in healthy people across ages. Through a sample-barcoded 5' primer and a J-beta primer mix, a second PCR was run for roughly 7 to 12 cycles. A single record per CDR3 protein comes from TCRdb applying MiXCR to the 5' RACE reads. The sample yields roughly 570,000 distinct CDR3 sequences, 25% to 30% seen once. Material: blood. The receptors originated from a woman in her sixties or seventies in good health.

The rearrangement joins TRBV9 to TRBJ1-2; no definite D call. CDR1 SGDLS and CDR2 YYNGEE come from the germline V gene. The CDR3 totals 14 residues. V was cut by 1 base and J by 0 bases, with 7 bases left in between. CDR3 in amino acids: CASSVWSTNYGYTF. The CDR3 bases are TGTGCCAGCAGCGTATGGAGTACTAACTATGGCTACACCTTC. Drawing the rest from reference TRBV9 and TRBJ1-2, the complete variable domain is DSGVTQTPKHLITATGQRVTLRCSPRSGDLSVYWYQQSLDQGLQFLIQYYNGEERAKGNILERFSAQQFPDLHSELNLSSLELGDSALYFCASSVWSTNYGYTFGSGTRLTVV.

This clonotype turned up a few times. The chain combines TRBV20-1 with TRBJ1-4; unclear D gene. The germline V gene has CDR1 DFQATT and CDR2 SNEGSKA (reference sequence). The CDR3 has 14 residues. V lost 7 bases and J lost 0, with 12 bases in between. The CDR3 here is CSVPRSATNEKLFF. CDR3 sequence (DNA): TGCAGTGTTCCAAGATCCGCAACTAATGAAAAACTGTTTTTT.

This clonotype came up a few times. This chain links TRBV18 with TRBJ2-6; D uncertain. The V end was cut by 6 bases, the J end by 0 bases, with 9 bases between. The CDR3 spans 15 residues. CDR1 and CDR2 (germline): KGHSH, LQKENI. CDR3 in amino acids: CASSPLNSGANVLTF. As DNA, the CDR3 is TGTGCCAGCTCGCCTCTCAACTCTGGGGCCAACGTCCTGACTTTC.

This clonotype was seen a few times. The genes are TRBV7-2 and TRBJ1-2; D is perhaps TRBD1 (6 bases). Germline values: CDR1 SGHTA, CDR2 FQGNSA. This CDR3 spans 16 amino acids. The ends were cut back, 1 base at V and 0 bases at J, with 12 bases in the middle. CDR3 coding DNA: TGTGCCAGCAGCTTAGATACAGGGAGGGCTAACTATGGCTACACCTTC. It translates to CASSLDTGRANYGYTF.

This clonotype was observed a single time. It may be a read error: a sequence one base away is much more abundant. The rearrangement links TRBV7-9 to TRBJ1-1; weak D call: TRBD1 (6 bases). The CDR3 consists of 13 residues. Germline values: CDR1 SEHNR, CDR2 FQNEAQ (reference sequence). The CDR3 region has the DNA TGTGCCAGCAGCTTCCAACAGGGCACTGAAGCTTCCTTT. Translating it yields CASSFQQGTEASF.

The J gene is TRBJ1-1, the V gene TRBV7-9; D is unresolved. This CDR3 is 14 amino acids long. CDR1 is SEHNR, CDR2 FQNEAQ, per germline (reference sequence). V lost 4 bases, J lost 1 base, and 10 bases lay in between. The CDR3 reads CASSSSDSNTEAFF. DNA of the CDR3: TGTGCCAGCAGCTCTAGCGACTCGAACACTGAAGCTTTCTTT.

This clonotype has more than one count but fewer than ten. CDR3 DNA: TGTGCCAGCAGCCCGGGGACTAGCGGTGGGACCCAAGAGACCCAGTACTTC. Its protein product is CASSPGTSGGTQETQYF. The V and J genes are TRBV11-2 and TRBJ2-5, with 11 bases that match TRBD2. The CDR3 runs 17 residues. V lost 5 bases and J lost 1; bases outside the gene matches: 9. CDR1 and CDR2 from the germline V gene are SGHAT and FQNNGV.

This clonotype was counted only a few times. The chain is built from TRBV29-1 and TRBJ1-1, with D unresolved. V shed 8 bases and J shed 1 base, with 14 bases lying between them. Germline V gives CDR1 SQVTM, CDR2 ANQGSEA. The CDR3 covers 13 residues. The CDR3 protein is CSCHGWTNTEAFF. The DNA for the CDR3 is TGCAGCTGTCATGGTTGGACGAACACTGAAGCTTTCTTT.

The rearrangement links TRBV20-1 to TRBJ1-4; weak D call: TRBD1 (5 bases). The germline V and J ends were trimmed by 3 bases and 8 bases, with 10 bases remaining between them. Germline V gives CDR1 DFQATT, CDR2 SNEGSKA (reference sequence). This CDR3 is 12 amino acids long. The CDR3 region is CSARGLWEKLFF. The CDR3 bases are TGCAGTGCTAGGGGGCTTTGGGAAAAACTGTTTTTT.

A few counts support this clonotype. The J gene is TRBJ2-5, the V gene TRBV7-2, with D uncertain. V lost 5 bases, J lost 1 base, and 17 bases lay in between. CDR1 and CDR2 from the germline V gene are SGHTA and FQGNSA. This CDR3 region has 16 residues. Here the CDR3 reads CASSHGFTASQETQYF. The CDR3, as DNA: TGTGCCAGCAGCCACGGGTTCACAGCCTCCCAAGAGACCCAGTACTTC.

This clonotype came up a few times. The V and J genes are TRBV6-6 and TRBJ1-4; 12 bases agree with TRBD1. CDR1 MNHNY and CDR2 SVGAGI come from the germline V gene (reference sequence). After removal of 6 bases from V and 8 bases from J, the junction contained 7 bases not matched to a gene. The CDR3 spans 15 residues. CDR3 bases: TGTGCCAGCAGCCCTCCGGGACAGGGGGCCGAAAAACTGTTTTTT. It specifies CASSPPGQGAEKLFF.

CDR3 region: CASSSGGANEQFF. The DNA of the CDR3 is TGTGCCAGCAGCTCGGGGGGGGCCAATGAGCAGTTCTTC. The genes are TRBV12-3 or TRBV12-4 and TRBJ2-1; 8 bases match TRBD2. The CDR3 is made up of 13 amino acids. The junction had 4 bases not matched to a gene; V was cut back by 6 bases and J by 6 bases.

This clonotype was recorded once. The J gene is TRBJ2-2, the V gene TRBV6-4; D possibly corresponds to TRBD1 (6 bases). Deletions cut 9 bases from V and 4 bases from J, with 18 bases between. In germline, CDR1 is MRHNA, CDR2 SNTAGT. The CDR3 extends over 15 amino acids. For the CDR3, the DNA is TGTGCCAGTACACGACAGGCTGGGGCCACCGGGGAGCTGTTTTTT. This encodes CASTRQAGATGELFF.

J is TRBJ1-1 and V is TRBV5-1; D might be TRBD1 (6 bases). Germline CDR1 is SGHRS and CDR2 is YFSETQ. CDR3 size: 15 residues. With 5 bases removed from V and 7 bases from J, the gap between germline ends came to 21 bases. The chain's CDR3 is CASSSGGAGAIEAFF. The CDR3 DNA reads TGCGCCAGCAGTTCCGGCGGGGCGGGGGCAATTGAAGCTTTCTTT. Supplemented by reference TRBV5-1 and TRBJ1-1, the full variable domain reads KAGVTQTPRYLIKTRGQQVTLSCSPISGHRSVSWYQQTPGQGLQFLFEYFSETQRNKGNFPGRFSGRQFSNSRSEMNVSTLELGDSALYLCASSSGGAGAIEAFFGQGTRLTVV.

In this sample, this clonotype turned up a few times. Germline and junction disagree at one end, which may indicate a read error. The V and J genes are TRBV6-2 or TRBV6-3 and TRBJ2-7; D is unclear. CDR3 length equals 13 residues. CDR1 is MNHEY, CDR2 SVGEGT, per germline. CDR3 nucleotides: TGTGCTAGCAGAAGGACGGCCGACTACGAGCAGTACTTC. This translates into CASRRTADYEQYF.

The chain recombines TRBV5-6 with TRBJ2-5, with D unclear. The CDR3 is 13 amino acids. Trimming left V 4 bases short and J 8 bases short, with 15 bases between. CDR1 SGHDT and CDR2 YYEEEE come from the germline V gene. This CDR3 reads CASSADRHRTQYF. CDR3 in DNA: TGTGCCAGCAGCGCCGATCGACATAGAACCCAGTACTTC.

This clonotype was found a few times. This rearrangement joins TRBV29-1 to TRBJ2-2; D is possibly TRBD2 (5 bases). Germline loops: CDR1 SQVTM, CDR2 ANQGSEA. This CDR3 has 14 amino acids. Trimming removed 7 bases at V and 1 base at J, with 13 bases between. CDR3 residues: CSASGFLNTGELFF. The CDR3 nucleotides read TGCAGCGCCTCGGGATTTCTGAACACCGGGGAGCTGTTTTTT.

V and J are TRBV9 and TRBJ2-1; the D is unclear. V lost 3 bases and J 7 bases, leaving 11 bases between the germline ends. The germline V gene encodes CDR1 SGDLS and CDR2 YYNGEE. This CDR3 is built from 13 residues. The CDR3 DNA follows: TGTGCCAGCAGCGAATGGGTGGGGAATGAGCAGTTCTTC. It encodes CASSEWVGNEQFF.

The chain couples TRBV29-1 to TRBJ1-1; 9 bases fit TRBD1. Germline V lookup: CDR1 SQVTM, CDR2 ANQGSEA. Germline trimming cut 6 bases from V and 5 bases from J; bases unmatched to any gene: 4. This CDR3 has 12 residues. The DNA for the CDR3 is TGCAGCGTAGGGACAGGGAAGACTGAAGCTTTCTTT. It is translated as CSVGTGKTEAFF.

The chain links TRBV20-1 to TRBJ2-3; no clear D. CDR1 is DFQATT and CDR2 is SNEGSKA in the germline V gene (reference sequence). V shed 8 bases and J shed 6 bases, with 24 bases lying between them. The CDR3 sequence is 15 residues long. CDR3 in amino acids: CSPRAGYSWADTQYF. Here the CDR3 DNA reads TGCAGTCCCAGAGCTGGATATAGCTGGGCGGATACGCAGTATTTT.

The CDR3 reads CASSYSTAPIYEQYF. As DNA, the CDR3 is TGTGCCAGCAGTTACTCGACAGCGCCGATCTACGAGCAGTACTTC. The J gene is TRBJ2-7, the V gene TRBV6-2 or TRBV6-3; D is perhaps TRBD1 (5 bases). The ends were cut back, 0 bases at V and 3 bases at J, with 12 bases in the middle. Germline-derived CDR1 and CDR2 are MNHEY and SVGEGT. This CDR3 region has 15 residues.

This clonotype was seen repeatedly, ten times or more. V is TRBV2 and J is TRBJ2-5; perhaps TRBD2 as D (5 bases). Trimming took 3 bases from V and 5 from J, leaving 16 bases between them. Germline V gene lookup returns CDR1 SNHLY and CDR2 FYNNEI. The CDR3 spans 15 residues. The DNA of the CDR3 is TGTGCCAGCAGTGATTATGAGCGAAGGAGGGAGACCCAGTACTTC. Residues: CASSDYERRRETQYF.

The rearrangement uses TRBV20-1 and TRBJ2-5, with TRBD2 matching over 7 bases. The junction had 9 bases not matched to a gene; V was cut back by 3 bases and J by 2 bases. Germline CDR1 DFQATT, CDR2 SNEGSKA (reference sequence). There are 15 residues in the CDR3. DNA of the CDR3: TGCAGTGCTAGTGTACCGGGGGGTACTCAAGAGACCCAGTACTTC. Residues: CSASVPGGTQETQYF.

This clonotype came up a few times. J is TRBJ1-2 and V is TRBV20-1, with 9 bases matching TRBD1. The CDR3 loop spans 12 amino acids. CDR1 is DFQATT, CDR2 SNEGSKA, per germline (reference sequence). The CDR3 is CSCDRGDYGYTF. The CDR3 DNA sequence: TGCAGCTGCGACAGGGGGGACTATGGCTACACCTTC.

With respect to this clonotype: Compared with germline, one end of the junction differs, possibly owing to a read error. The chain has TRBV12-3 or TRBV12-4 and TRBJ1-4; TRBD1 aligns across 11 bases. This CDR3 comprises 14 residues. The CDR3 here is CASSGTGGNDKLFF. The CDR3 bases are TGTGCCAGCAGTGGGACAGGGGGAAATGACAAACTGTTTTTT.

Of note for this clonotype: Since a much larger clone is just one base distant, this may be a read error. CDR3 sequence reads: CASRPGGETQCF. CDR3 sequence (DNA): TGTGCCAGCAGACCGGGGGGGGAGACCCAGTGCTTC. The chain recombines TRBV2 with TRBJ2-1; the match to TRBD2 covers 8 bases. CDR1 is SNHLY, CDR2 FYNNEI, per germline. CDR3 length equals 12 residues. Variable domain in full (rest from reference TRBV2 and TRBJ2-1): EPEVTQTPSHQVTQMGQEVILRCVPISNHLYFYWYRQILGQKVEFLVSFYNNEISEKSEIFDDQFSVERPDGSNFTLKIRSTKLEDSAMYFCASRPGGETQCFGPGTRLTVL.

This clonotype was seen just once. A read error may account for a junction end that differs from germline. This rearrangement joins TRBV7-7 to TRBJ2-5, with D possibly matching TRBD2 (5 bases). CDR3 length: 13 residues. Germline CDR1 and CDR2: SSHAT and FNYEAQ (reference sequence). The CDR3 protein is CASSLEGSRTQYF. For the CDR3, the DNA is TGTGCTAGCAGCTTAGAGGGCAGTCGGACCCAGTACTTC.

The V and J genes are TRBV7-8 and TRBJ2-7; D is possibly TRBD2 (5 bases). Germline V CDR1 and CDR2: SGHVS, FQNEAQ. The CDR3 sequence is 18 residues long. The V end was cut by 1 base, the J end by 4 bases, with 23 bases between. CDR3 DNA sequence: TGTGCCAGCAGCTTAGTCGGGGTAGTAGGTGGCCAGGCGTACGAGCAGTACTTC. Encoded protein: CASSLVGVVGGQAYEQYF. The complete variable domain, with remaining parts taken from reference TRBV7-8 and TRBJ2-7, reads GAGVSQSPRYKVAKRGQDVALRCDPISGHVSLFWYQQALGQGPEFLTYFQNEAQLDKSGLPSDRFFAERPEGSVSTLKIQRTQQEDSAVYLCASSLVGVVGGQAYEQYFGPGTRLTVT.